This TCR beta chain was identified in a study of blood T cells in healthy people across ages. Whole-study results and caveats: Expanded clonotype changes were possibly confounded by unknown donor CMV status. Whereas aged donors had fewer naive CD4+ cells, long-lived donors had more of them and higher diversity.

Looked up from germline, CDR1 is SGHTA and CDR2 is FQGNSA. The CDR3 runs to 15 residues. V dropped 4 bases and J dropped 7; count of bases not matched to a gene: 10. Russia was home to the donors, healthy Caucasian individuals aged roughly 6 to 100. Per sample, a minimum of 6.5 million PBMCs were isolated. Notes on this clonotype: What it recognizes is unknown.

A second PCR, run for 7 to 11 cycles, used a sample-barcoded 5' primer plus a J-beta primer mix. Each CDR3 protein is one row after TCRdb ran MiXCR on the 5' RACE reads. Of around 1.5 million distinct CDR3 sequences listed, 42% were seen once; the top ten hold approximately 7.9%. The clonotype originates from a woman between 18 and 29 years old in good health. The sequenced sample was blood. The chain has TRBV7-2 and TRBJ2-7; TRBD2 aligns across 10 bases. CDR3 sequence: CASSSLAGVYNEQYF. The CDR3 nucleotides are TGTGCCAGCAGCTCTCTAGCGGGAGTCTACAATGAGCAGTACTTC. The whole variable domain, remainder taken from reference TRBV7-2 and TRBJ2-7, is GAGVSQSPSNKVTEKGKDVELRCDPISGHTALYWYRQSLGQGLEFLIYFQGNSAPDKSGLPSDRFSAERTGGSVSTLTIQRTQQEDSAVYLCASSSLAGVYNEQYFGPGTRLTVT.